The clone carrying this T cell receptor (beta chain) was observed a single time. In the authors' methods: How many nucleated cells were present was estimated from reference gene primer amplification. The repertoire was sequenced with immunoSEQ multiplex PCR; TCRdb's copy has only in-frame clones and lacks some. From that table come the V and J calls and clone size; the DNA was used to work out D and trimming. The table includes around 200,000 clones, roughly 86% detected once. The sample is drawn from a study of blood T cell repertoires in COVID-19. Germline V gene sequence: CDR1 SGDLS, CDR2 YYNGEE. With 4 bases clipped from V and 0 bases from J, the junction kept 8 bases outside the gene matches. The CDR3 is 17 amino acids.

Sequences were obtained from peripheral blood. This chain connects TRBV9 to TRBJ1-3; 9 positions agree with TRBD1. The sequence was collected from a woman older than 75 in a cohort sampled during active or convalescent COVID-19. The CDR3 here is CASSPPGQGYSGNTIYF. Here the CDR3 DNA reads TGTGCCAGCAGCCCCCCGGGACAGGGATACTCTGGAAACACCATATATTTT.